These 22 T cell receptor beta chains were sequenced from one sample in a study of identical twins. TCRdb redid the calling of the 5' RACE reads with MiXCR, one entry per CDR3 protein. In the table there are 450,000 or so distinct CDR3 sequences, approximately 15% of which are singletons. The sample also formed part of further work on yellow fever vaccine responses in identical twins.

Sequencing was carried out using CD4+ T cells sorted from blood. The source is a woman aged 18-29 years in good health.

The sample holds a few counts of this clonotype. The chain has TRBV29-1 and TRBJ1-1, with D uncertain. The CDR3 runs 12 residues. The germline V and J ends were trimmed by 6 bases and 6 bases, with 14 bases remaining between them. Germline loops: CDR1 SQVTM, CDR2 ANQGSEA. The CDR3 DNA sequence: TGCAGCGTGGGCGCCGGGTTGGCTGAAGCTTTCTTT. It is translated as CSVGAGLAEAFF. The full variable domain, completed using reference TRBV29-1 and TRBJ1-1, is SAVISQKPSRDICQRGTSLTIQCQVDSQVTMMFWYRQQPGQSLTLIATANQGSEATYESGFVIDKFPISRPNLTFSTLTVSNMSPEDSSIYLCSVGAGLAEAFFGQGTRLTVV.

This clonotype was counted between two and nine times. V gene TRBV6-1 combines with J gene TRBJ2-7; either TRBD1 or TRBD2 may fit D (5 bases each). Trimming took off 6 bases at V and 1 base at J, with 13 bases between the two ends. Germline V CDR1 and CDR2: MNHNS, SASEGT. This CDR3 has 14 amino acids. CDR3 bases: TGTGCCAGCAGACCCGAGGGGTGGTCCTACGAGCAGTACTTC. Amino acids: CASRPEGWSYEQYF.

J is TRBJ1-5 and V is TRBV9; D is uncertain. The ends were cut back, 3 bases at V and 1 base at J, with 11 bases in the middle. CDR1 and CDR2 (germline): SGDLS, YYNGEE. The CDR3 consists of 15 residues. The CDR3 loop is CASSGEDLSNQPQHF. The CDR3 region has the DNA TGTGCCAGCAGCGGGGAAGATCTGAGCAATCAGCCCCAGCATTTT.

The rearrangement uses TRBV7-2 and TRBJ2-7; the match to TRBD1 covers 8 bases. Trimming took 3 bases from V and 3 from J; bases not matched to a gene: 4. Germline-derived CDR1 and CDR2 are SGHTA and FQGNSA. The CDR3 runs 14 residues. The chain's CDR3 is CASSFRDRNYEQYF. CDR3 nucleotide sequence: TGTGCCAGCAGCTTTAGGGACAGGAACTACGAGCAGTACTTC.

This clonotype showed up many times. This rearrangement joins TRBV5-1 to TRBJ2-1, with D perhaps matching TRBD2 (5 bases). V lost 4 bases and J lost 6, with 8 bases in between. Per the germline V gene, CDR1 is SGHRS and CDR2 is YFSETQ. This CDR3 has 12 residues. This chain's CDR3 is CASSHEGNEQFF. In nucleotides, the CDR3 is TGCGCCAGCAGCCACGAGGGCAATGAGCAGTTCTTC.

Only a few counts were recorded for this clonotype. The J gene is TRBJ2-2, the V gene TRBV20-1; 13 nucleotides agree with TRBD2. With 5 bases clipped from V and 3 bases from J, the junction kept 12 bases outside the gene matches. Germline CDR1 reads DFQATT; CDR2 reads SNEGSKA (reference sequence). The CDR3 sequence is 18 residues long. The CDR3 sequence is CSAVRTSGRHPDTGELFF. For the CDR3, the DNA is TGCAGTGCTGTCCGGACTAGCGGGAGACACCCTGACACCGGGGAGCTGTTTTTT.

A few counts support this clonotype. This chain links TRBV29-1 with TRBJ1-4; D is uncertain. There are 13 residues in the CDR3. Germline V gene data show CDR1 as SQVTM and CDR2 as ANQGSEA. Trimming removed 4 bases at V and 3 bases at J, with 9 bases between. As DNA, the CDR3 is TGCAGCGTTGGATTCAGTGCTAATGAAAAACTGTTTTTT. Its protein product is CSVGFSANEKLFF.

The chain recombines TRBV6-5 with TRBJ2-5; 13 bases fit TRBD2. The CDR3 consists of 18 residues. Unmatched junction bases numbered 6, after V lost 2 bases and J lost 0 bases. From germline, CDR1 is MNHEY and CDR2 SVGAGI. The DNA for the CDR3 is TGTGCCAGCAGTTACGGACTAGCGGGGGCCATGTACCAAGAGACCCAGTACTTC. This sequence encodes CASSYGLAGAMYQETQYF.

The chain joins TRBV20-1 to TRBJ2-5; 9 bases are shared with TRBD1. V lost 1 base and J lost 2; bases outside the gene matches: 5. The CDR3 totals 15 residues. CDR1 DFQATT and CDR2 SNEGSKA come from the germline V gene (reference sequence). The CDR3 sequence: CSARVGTGLQETQYF. Here the CDR3 DNA reads TGCAGTGCTAGAGTAGGGACAGGGTTACAAGAGACCCAGTACTTC.

The rearrangement joins TRBV5-1 to TRBJ2-7; TRBD1 matches at 7 bases. Germline loops: CDR1 SGHRS, CDR2 YFSETQ. J lost 0 bases, V lost 0 bases, and 9 bases had no gene match. CDR3 length equals 17 residues. The CDR3 sequence: CASSLAPTGIGSYEQYF. The CDR3 DNA reads as TGCGCCAGCAGCTTGGCGCCGACAGGGATCGGCTCCTACGAGCAGTACTTC.

Many counts were recorded for this clonotype. The chain recombines TRBV7-9 with TRBJ2-5, with 14 bases fitting TRBD2. The CDR3 contains 15 residues. V lost 5 bases and J lost 5; bases outside the gene matches: 4. Germline-derived CDR1 and CDR2 are SEHNR and FQNEAQ (reference sequence). CDR3 sequence reads: CASSLGLAGVETQYF. For the CDR3, the DNA is TGTGCCAGCAGCCTGGGACTAGCGGGGGTGGAGACCCAGTACTTC.

The chain is built from TRBV24-1 and TRBJ1-5, with D unclear. The CDR3 totals 13 residues. CDR1 and CDR2 (germline): KGHDR, SFDVKD. The V end was cut by 4 bases, the J end by 0 bases, with 3 bases between. The chain's CDR3 is CATSEHSNQPQHF. The DNA of the CDR3 is TGTGCCACCAGTGAACATAGCAATCAGCCCCAGCATTTT.

The V and J genes are TRBV2 and TRBJ2-1, with 7 bases lining up with TRBD1. The V gene end was trimmed by 7 bases and the J gene end by 8 bases; junction bases not matched to a gene: 11. The germline gives CDR1 SNHLY, CDR2 FYNNEI. The length of the CDR3 is 14 residues. The CDR3 bases are TGTGCCAGCACCTTCGACAGGGTTTTCGATGAGCAGTTCTTC. This translates into CASTFDRVFDEQFF.

This clonotype occurred many times. J is TRBJ2-2 and V is TRBV20-1; D is ambiguous. With 0 bases removed from V and 1 base from J, the gap between germline ends came to 9 bases. The CDR3 sequence is 15 residues long. Germline CDR1 DFQATT, CDR2 SNEGSKA (reference sequence). The CDR3 DNA follows: TGCAGTGCTAGAGATCCGACTCAGAACACCGGGGAGCTGTTTTTT. Translation gives CSARDPTQNTGELFF.

CDR3 DNA: TGTGCCAGCAGTCGTTCACCACTCCTCTACGGGACAGGGGACAATGAGCAGTTCTTC. This encodes CASSRSPLLYGTGDNEQFF. This chain uses TRBV27 with TRBJ2-1; 10 bases map to TRBD1. With 5 bases clipped from V and 5 bases from J, the junction kept 18 bases outside the gene matches. CDR3 length equals 19 residues. Germline CDR1 and CDR2: MNHEY and SMNVEV (reference sequence).

The chain combines TRBV12-3 or TRBV12-4 with TRBJ1-2; 8 bases align to TRBD1. CDR3 length equals 14 residues. The junction had 7 bases not matched to a gene; V was cut back by 6 bases and J by 4 bases. The CDR3 region has the DNA TGTGCCAGCAGGCTTATACAGGGGGGCTATGGCTACACCTTC. It encodes CASRLIQGGYGYTF.

The V call is TRBV5-1, the J call TRBJ2-7; 12 bases match TRBD1. V was pared by 3 bases and J by 4 bases, with 5 bases of the junction left unmatched. The CDR3 loop spans 15 amino acids. Germline-derived CDR1 and CDR2 are SGHRS and YFSETQ. The CDR3 DNA reads as TGCGCCAGCAGCTCCCAGGGACAGGGGGCATACGAGCAGTACTTC. It encodes CASSSQGQGAYEQYF.

This clonotype has a count of ten or more. The genes are TRBV29-1 and TRBJ2-3; no reliable D call. The germline gives CDR1 SQVTM, CDR2 ANQGSEA. CDR3 length: 13 residues. Trimming removed 6 bases at V and 1 base at J, with 11 bases between. The CDR3 nucleotides read TGCAGCGTCGATAGGCAGCGCACAGATACGCAGTATTTT. Its protein is CSVDRQRTDTQYF.

The chain employs TRBV7-3 and TRBJ1-1; perhaps TRBD1 as D (6 bases). V lost 5 bases and J lost 5, with 12 bases in between. Germline V gene data show CDR1 as SGHTA and CDR2 as FQGTGA. The length of the CDR3 is 13 residues. The CDR3 loop is CASSTQRGTEAFF. The CDR3 region has the DNA TGTGCCAGCAGCACCCAAAGGGGGACTGAAGCTTTCTTT.

This clonotype was found a few times. This chain uses TRBV10-3 with TRBJ2-2, with 7 positions matching TRBD1. The CDR3 covers 15 residues. Germline loops: CDR1 ENHRY, CDR2 SYGVKD. The junction had 2 bases not matched to a gene; V was cut back by 4 bases and J by 0 bases. The CDR3 loop reads CAISGTGANTGELFF. The CDR3 DNA sequence: TGTGCCATCAGTGGGACAGGAGCGAACACCGGGGAGCTGTTTTTT.

At least ten counts were recorded for this clonotype. The rearrangement links TRBV10-3 to TRBJ2-1, with TRBD2 as a possible D gene (6 bases). CDR3 size: 15 residues. Germline V gene lookup returns CDR1 ENHRY and CDR2 SYGVKD. Trimming cost V 10 bases and J 2 bases, with 18 bases left between them. In DNA form, the CDR3 reads TGTGCCACCGGGCGGTCCGGGGGAGCCTACAATGAGCAGTTCTTC. This translates into CATGRSGGAYNEQFF.

The DNA of the CDR3 is TGTGCCACCAGTGAATTAACAGGGGGGCAAGAGACCCAGTACTTC. The encoded protein is CATSELTGGQETQYF. This chain links TRBV24-1 with TRBJ2-5; the match to TRBD1 covers 8 bases. The V gene end was trimmed by 4 bases and the J gene end by 2 bases; junction bases not matched to a gene: 5. Germline values: CDR1 KGHDR, CDR2 SFDVKD. The CDR3 has 15 residues.